This T cell receptor beta chain appears in the sequencing data of a study of T cell clusters in autoimmune cytopenias. Study-level findings and limits: No cluster-lack signature appeared between secondary cytopenia and chronic lymphocytic leukemia patients, apparently due to lymphoma masking. Exclusive TRB clusters were around 3-fold more numerous in healthy donors than in active autoimmune hepatitis.

One tube held mixed TRB-A and TRB-B primer pools for touch-down PCR. TCRdb re-analyzed the multiplex PCR reads; it lists each CDR3 protein once, without DNA. The clone table shows around 11,000 distinct CDR3 sequences, with the ten largest holding around 33%. Remarks on this clonotype: The antigen is undetermined.

CDR3 length: 16 amino acids. Germline-derived CDR1 and CDR2 are SGHAT and FQDESV (reference sequence). TRB was amplified from about 270 ng of peripheral blood genomic DNA per sample. The data were also submitted as part of a second study, on T cell repertoires in aging, cancer and after chemotherapy.

The source material was peripheral blood. The TCR was taken from a human donor in good health. The V and J genes are TRBV11-1 and TRBJ2-2; as DNA is missing, the TRBD2 call by TCRdb cannot be tested. The CDR3 loop reads CASSPIAGENTGELFF.